The source of this TCR beta chain is a study of blood T cells in healthy people across ages (dated by TCRdb to about 2015). A note on the overall study: In model experiments, template switching captured roughly one uniquely barcoded TCR beta cDNA molecule for every two T cells. Using deep sequencing normalized with unique cDNA molecular identifiers, the study measured how TCR beta repertoire diversity changes with age. The donors were split into four age groups: young (average about 15 years), middle-aged (about 40), aged (approximately 59) and long-lived (about 74). Donors of different ages were randomly distributed across sequencing lanes to avoid experimental bias. The study analyzed two additional independent replicas of 1 million unique cDNA reads from the same blood draw for two donors, one aged 18 to 29 and one aged 80 or older. Overall results and qualifications from the work: The percentage of naive T cells measured by flow cytometry correlated strongly with observed TCR beta diversity. Because donor CMV infection status was unknown, age-related changes in expanded clonotypes were potentially confounded. Compared with the aged group, the long-lived group had more naive CD4+ T cells, fewer expanded clones and increased TCR diversity, suggesting age selection. Observed TCR beta diversity per million T cells fell roughly linearly with age, and a significant reduction was already apparent by age roughly 40. Estimates of total diversity from one million sequenced T cells were regarded as lower bounds and underestimates. Conclusive comparison of naive and antigen-experienced compartments was prevented by the profiling of bulk unsorted PBMCs.

Taken from the germline V gene, the CDR1 and CDR2 loops are MNHEY and SVGAGI. The CDR3 goes from the cysteine to the phenylalanine over 11 residues. Here the CDR3 DNA is all that survives: 33 bases in frame from base 1. The donors were a few dozen Caucasian individuals from Russia, aged roughly 6 to 100 years, who were systemically healthy. About 10 milliliters of peripheral blood were collected from each donor into EDTA-treated Vacutainer tubes. Ficoll-Paque density-gradient centrifugation was used to isolate PBMCs, with at least 7 million per sample. Trizol reagent was used to extract total RNA from the PBMCs, yielding at least 5.5 micrograms per sample. The percentages of naive CD45RAhigh/CD27high T cells were determined by flow cytometry on a PBMC aliquot from every donor. Libraries were made using 5' RACE. Data came from an Illumina HiSeq 2500. A second about 7 to 12 cycle PCR used a sample-barcoded 5' primer and a J-beta primer mix. A template-switch 5' adaptor carrying 12 random nucleotides introduced a unique molecular identifier onto each TCR beta cDNA molecule. Each sample yielded at least 2.5 million CDR3-containing paired-end reads. First-strand cDNA synthesis was performed from all RNA using the Mint cDNA synthesis kit, with priming by a TRBC-specific oligonucleotide. All cDNA was treated with uracil-DNA glycosylase and then went through a first 18-cycle PCR with the universal primers M1SS and BC2_uni_R. In the authors' own workflow: Each sample was normalized by randomly selecting 1 million high-quality reads, each carrying a distinct molecular identifier. Reads sharing molecular identifiers were discarded rather than binned into consensus sequences. MiTCR, with a Q25 quality threshold and the strictest error-elimination algorithm, was used for CDR3 identification, clonotype clustering and error correction. A nonparametric unseen species model using Euler transformation provided a lower-bound estimate of total TCR beta diversity. The raw public reads went through TCRdb reprocessing: fastp at Q25, MiXCR clone calling, in-frame beta chains kept. Rows with one shared CDR3 protein collapse into an entry with the most common genes and DNA. The V and J calls reflect TCRdb's pipeline rather than the authors' work. The sample has 730,000 or so distinct CDR3 sequences on record, 40% to 50% of them singletons. The ten largest clones add up to about 30% of the sample.

As to this clonotype: The antigen it binds to is not known. Base quality data are lacking; no much larger clone is found one base away.

The material sequenced was blood. This TCR was recovered from a man at least 80 years old in good health. In this chain, TRBV6-5 is recombined with TRBJ2-5, with 7 bases matching TRBD1. The closer fit of TRBJ2-7 to the DNA end suggests the J call may be wrong. The CDR3 loop reads CASGTAYEQYF. The DNA sequence is given as TGTGCCAGCGGGACAGCCTACGAGCAGTACTTC.